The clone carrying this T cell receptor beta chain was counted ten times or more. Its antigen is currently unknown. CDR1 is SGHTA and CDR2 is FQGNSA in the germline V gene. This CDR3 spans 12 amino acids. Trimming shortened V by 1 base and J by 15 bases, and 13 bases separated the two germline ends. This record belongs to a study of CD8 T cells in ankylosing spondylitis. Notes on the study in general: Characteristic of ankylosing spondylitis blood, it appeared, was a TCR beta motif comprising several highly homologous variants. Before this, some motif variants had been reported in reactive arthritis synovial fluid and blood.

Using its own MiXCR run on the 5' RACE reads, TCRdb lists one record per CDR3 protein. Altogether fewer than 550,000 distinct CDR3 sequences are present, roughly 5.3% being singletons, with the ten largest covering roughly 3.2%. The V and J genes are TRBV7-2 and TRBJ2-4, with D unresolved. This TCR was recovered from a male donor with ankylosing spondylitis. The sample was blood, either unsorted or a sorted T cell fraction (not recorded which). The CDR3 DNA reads TGTGCCAGCAGCTTAGGGACCCCGAGTAGGTACTTC. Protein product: CASSLGTPSRYF.